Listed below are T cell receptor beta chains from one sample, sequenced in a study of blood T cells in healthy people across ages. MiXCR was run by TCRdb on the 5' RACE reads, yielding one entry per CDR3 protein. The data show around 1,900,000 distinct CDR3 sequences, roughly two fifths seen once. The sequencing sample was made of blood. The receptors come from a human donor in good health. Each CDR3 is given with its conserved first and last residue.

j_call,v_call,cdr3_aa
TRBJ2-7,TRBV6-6,CASSYKAGVSYEQYF
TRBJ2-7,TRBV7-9,CASSVTGFTSNEQYF
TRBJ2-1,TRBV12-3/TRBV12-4,CASSDRTVSYEQFF
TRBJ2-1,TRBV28,CASSSLGLAGGPSSYNEQFF
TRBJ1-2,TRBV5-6,CASSSGTVGGYTF
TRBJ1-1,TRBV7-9,CASSFYSDTEAFF
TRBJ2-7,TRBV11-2,CASSFGQDSKIQYF
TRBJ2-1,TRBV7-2,CASSRTSEQFF
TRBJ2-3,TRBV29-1,CSVGGARGGDTQYF
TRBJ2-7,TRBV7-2,CASGLEGSHYEQYF
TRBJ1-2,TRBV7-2,CASSSHWSHTF
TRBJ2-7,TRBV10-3,CAIGEVASYEQYF
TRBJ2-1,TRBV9,CASRPPLDNEQFF
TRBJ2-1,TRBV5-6,CASSLARSYNGQFF
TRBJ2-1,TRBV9,CASSVDGGSNEQFF
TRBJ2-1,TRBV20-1,CSARDPSGVSSYNEQFF
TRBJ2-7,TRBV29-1,CSVEERSTYEQYF
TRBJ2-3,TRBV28,CASSFTHSSTDTQYF
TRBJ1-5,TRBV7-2,CASSLAAQGYQPQHF
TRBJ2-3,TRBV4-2,CASSQADTDTQYF
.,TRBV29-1,CSVAGTGGEQYF
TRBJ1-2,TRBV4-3,CASSQDLGEGGTYGYTF
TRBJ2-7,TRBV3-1,CASSPGNSDYEQYF
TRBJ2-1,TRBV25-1,CASSEAGGVVFGEQFF
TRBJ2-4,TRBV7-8,CASSLLGFGERYF
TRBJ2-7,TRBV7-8,CASSLPRLPFYEQYF
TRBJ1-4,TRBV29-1,CSAWTGFNEKLFF
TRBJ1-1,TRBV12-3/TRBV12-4,CASSTRTGSLNTEAFF
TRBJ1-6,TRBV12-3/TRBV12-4,CASSLGPGRVDSPLHF
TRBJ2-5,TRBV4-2,CASSQDGDPQETQYF
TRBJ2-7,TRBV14,CASSHPRGDTYEQYF
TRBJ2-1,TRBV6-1,CASMGTYEQFF
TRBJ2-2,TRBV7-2,CASGPWGELFF
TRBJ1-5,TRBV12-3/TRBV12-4,CASSSLNNQPQHF
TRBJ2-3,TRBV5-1,CASSLGTSGGWGTDTQYF
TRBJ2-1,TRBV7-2,CTSSPMRSPYNEQFF
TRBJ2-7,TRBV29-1,CSVAYRGYEQYF
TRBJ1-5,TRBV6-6,CASSGAGPQHF
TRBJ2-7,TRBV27,CASRRDGGYEQYF
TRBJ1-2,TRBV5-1,CASSGVTGGYGYTF
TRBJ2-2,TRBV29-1,CSGVITGELFF
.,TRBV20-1,CSARDDRIYEQYF
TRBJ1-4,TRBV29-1,CSVDPGQGDEKLFF
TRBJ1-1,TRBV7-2,CASSLNRERTEAFF
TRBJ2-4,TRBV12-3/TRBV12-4,CASNGQGFGKNIQYF
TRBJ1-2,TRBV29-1,CSVTDRFYGYTF
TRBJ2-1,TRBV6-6,CASSRAGTSGNHEQFF
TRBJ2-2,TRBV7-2,CASSPGTGGKLFF
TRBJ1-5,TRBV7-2,CASSLVGYPQHF
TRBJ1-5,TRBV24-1,CATSDSRIGRAVQPQHF
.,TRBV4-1,CASSQDGDRTQYF
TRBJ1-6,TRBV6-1,CASSPEEGGNSPLHF
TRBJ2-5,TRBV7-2,CASSFLGTIQETQYF